The T cell receptor (beta chain) under discussion was sequenced for a study of blood T cell repertoires in COVID-19. Overall study: Sources were T cells, B-cell-depleted T cells, or PBMCs; the material itself was cDNA or gDNA.

The table came from immunoSEQ multiplex PCR; TCRdb's copy has only in-frame clones and leaves some out. The sample has 70,000 or so clones; 87% are singletons. CDR3 size: 15 residues. V gave up 1 base and J gave up 4 bases; unmatched junction bases: 1. Germline V gives CDR1 LGHDT, CDR2 YNNKEL (reference sequence). What was sequenced was peripheral blood. The chain carries TRBV3-1 (or the pseudogene TRBV3-2) and TRBJ2-3; the match to TRBD2 covers 11 bases. The TCR originated in a woman younger than 30 with acute or convalescent COVID-19. For the CDR3, the DNA is TGTGCCAGCAGCCAAGGGACTAGCGGGCCAGATACGCAGTATTTT. Its protein is CASSQGTSGPDTQYF.